The 31 T cell receptor beta chains presented below share a single source sample, sequenced in a study of shared clonotypes between healthy human individuals. Profiled with immunoSEQ multiplex PCR; TCRdb holds only in-frame clones, not every one. Of fewer than 650,000 clones listed, roughly 79% are singletons. Sequencing was done on a sample of PBMCs. These receptor sequences come from a woman between 35 and 50 years old in good health. Some clones in this sample may be carry-over from other donors' samples.

This sequence joins TRBV7-2 and TRBJ2-7, with 10 bases identical to TRBD2. J gave up 7 bases and V 5 bases, and 8 bases lay outside the gene matches. This CDR3 comprises 14 residues. CDR1 SGHTA and CDR2 FQGNSA come from the germline V gene. Here the CDR3 reads CASSPRTSGGEQYF. In DNA form, the CDR3 reads TGTGCCAGCAGCCCTAGGACTAGCGGTGGGGAGCAGTACTTC.

The J gene is TRBJ1-2, the V gene TRBV2; 7 positions match TRBD1. Looked up from germline, CDR1 is SNHLY and CDR2 is FYNNEI. The V gene end was trimmed by 7 bases and the J gene end by 2 bases; junction bases not matched to a gene: 10. CDR3 length: 15 residues. CDR3 residues: CASTPETGLNYGYTF. The CDR3 DNA follows: TGTGCCAGCACGCCGGAGACAGGGCTGAACTATGGCTACACCTTC.

The chain has TRBV2 and TRBJ2-1; no clear D. V lost 2 bases to trimming and J lost 5 bases, with 13 bases between them. This CDR3 is 15 amino acids long. The germline gives CDR1 SNHLY, CDR2 FYNNEI. The CDR3 DNA is TGTGCCAGCAGTGAACGGACGAGCCCAAACAATGAGCAGTTCTTC. Its translation: CASSERTSPNNEQFF.

This clone was counted once. The chain employs TRBV18 and TRBJ2-2; 7 nucleotides match TRBD2. This CDR3 is 16 amino acids long. CDR1 and CDR2 (germline): KGHSH, LQKENI. V shed 4 bases, J shed 4 bases, and the junction held 9 bases outside the gene matches. In DNA form, the CDR3 reads TGTGCCAGCTCACGACTTACGGGAGGACGCACCGGGGAGCTGTTTTTT. Its protein product is CASSRLTGGRTGELFF. Variable domain in full (rest from reference TRBV18 and TRBJ2-2): NAGVMQNPRHLVRRRGQEARLRCSPMKGHSHVYWYRQLPEEGLKFMVYLQKENIIDESGMPKERFSAEFPKEGPSILRIQQVVRGDSAAYFCASSRLTGGRTGELFFGEGSRLTVL.

The chain carries TRBV28 and TRBJ1-4; D not certain. The germline V gene encodes CDR1 MDHEN and CDR2 SYDVKM. The V and J ends lost 11 bases and 5 bases respectively, with 15 bases between them. The CDR3 is made up of 13 amino acids. In DNA, the CDR3 is TGTGCCTGTAGGGCGACAATCAATGAAAAACTGTTTTTT. Translated, it gives CACRATINEKLFF.

This clone was found once. This rearrangement joins TRBV14 to TRBJ2-7, with D possibly TRBD1 on 6 matching bases. This CDR3 contains 13 residues. V was clipped by 4 bases and J by 7 bases, with 14 bases between them. CDR1 is SGHDN, CDR2 FVKESK, per germline. CDR3 in amino acids: CASSPIRQVEQYF. DNA of the CDR3: TGTGCCAGCAGCCCAATTAGACAGGTAGAGCAGTACTTC.

A few counts support this clone. This same CDR3 is encoded by further DNA sequences in the sample. V and J are TRBV11-2 and TRBJ2-5, with 9 bases matching TRBD1. The J call is doubtful: the DNA matches TRBJ2-7 better. CDR1 is SGHAT, CDR2 FQNNGV, per germline. The CDR3 is made up of 16 amino acids. CDR3: CASSLRPGQGPYEQYF. CDR3 nucleotides: TGTGCCAGCAGCTTAAGGCCGGGACAGGGACCCTACGAGCAGTACTTC.

The chain employs TRBV5-1 and TRBJ1-4; D uncertain. Deletions cut 0 bases from V and 4 bases from J, with 10 bases between. This CDR3 has 15 residues. Per germline, CDR1 SGHRS and CDR2 YFSETQ. The CDR3 spells CASSLAEGLNEKLFF. The CDR3 DNA reads TGCGCCAGCAGCTTGGCCGAAGGGCTTAATGAAAAACTGTTTTTT.

The V call is TRBV19, the J call TRBJ2-3; unclear D gene. The V gene's germline CDR1 is LNHDA and CDR2 SQIVND (reference sequence). The CDR3 contains 16 residues. V lost 3 bases, J lost 0 bases, and 13 bases lay in between. This CDR3 is CASSILVGRSTDTQYF. The DNA of the CDR3 is TGTGCCAGTAGTATTTTAGTCGGAAGAAGCACAGATACGCAGTATTTT. Based on the CDR3 plus reference TRBV19 and TRBJ2-3, the full variable domain is DGGITQSPKYLFRKEGQNVTLSCEQNLNHDAMYWYRQDPGQGLRLIYYSQIVNDFQKGDIAEGYSVSREKKESFPLTVTSAQKNPTAFYLCASSILVGRSTDTQYFGPGTRLTVL.

The rearrangement links TRBV19 to TRBJ2-1; TRBD2 matches 7 bases. CDR3 size: 14 residues. Germline values: CDR1 LNHDA, CDR2 SQIVND (reference sequence). V shed 1 base and J 7 bases; nucleotides not matched to a gene: 4. The CDR3 sequence is CASSIGLAVNEQFF. The CDR3 nucleotides read TGTGCCAGTAGTATAGGGCTAGCGGTAAATGAGCAGTTCTTC.

This clone occurred once. V is TRBV6-6 and J is TRBJ2-2, with D possibly being TRBD1 or TRBD2 (5 bases each). The CDR3 is 15 amino acids. The V and J ends lost 7 bases and 6 bases respectively, with 18 bases between them. Germline CDR1 is MNHNY and CDR2 is SVGAGI (reference sequence). The CDR3 bases are TGTGCCAGCACCAACGAGGGGAATCCTCCCGGGGAGCTGTTTTTT. Translated, it gives CASTNEGNPPGELFF.

In this sample, this clone turned up once. The J gene is TRBJ2-1, the V gene TRBV28, with TRBD1 matching over 8 bases. This CDR3 comprises 15 residues. Germline lookup yields CDR1 MDHEN and CDR2 SYDVKM. V trimming: 6 bases; J trimming: 4 bases; junction bases outside the gene matches: 8. The DNA of the CDR3 is TGTGCCAGCAGAAACAGGGGGTTAGGATACAATGAGCAGTTCTTC. Its protein product is CASRNRGLGYNEQFF.

The chain uses TRBV14 and TRBJ2-5; TRBD2 matches at 8 bases. The V segment lost 3 bases and the J segment 4 bases; nucleotides outside the gene matches: 4. The CDR3 contains 14 residues. Germline CDR1 reads SGHDN; CDR2 reads FVKESK. CDR3 bases: TGTGCCAGCAGCCATGGACGGGGGGGAGAGACCCAGTACTTC. This translates into CASSHGRGGETQYF. Based on the CDR3 plus reference TRBV14 and TRBJ2-5, the full variable domain is EAGVTQFPSHSVIEKGQTVTLRCDPISGHDNLYWYRRVMGKEIKFLLHFVKESKQDESGMPNNRFLAERTGGTYSTLKVQPAELEDSGVYFCASSHGRGGETQYFGPGTRLLVL.

This chain connects TRBV4-3 to TRBJ1-2; TRBD1 is a possible D gene (6 bases). With 2 bases removed from V and 2 bases from J, the gap between germline ends came to 12 bases. Per the germline V gene, CDR1 is LGHNA and CDR2 is YSLEER. The CDR3 runs 15 residues. The CDR3 coding sequence is TGCGCCAGCAGCCAAACAGGGATAGGGAACTATGGCTACACCTTC. Translating gives CASSQTGIGNYGYTF.

This clone was observed a single time. The V and J genes are TRBV7-2 and TRBJ1-3; D perhaps matches TRBD1 (5 bases). Germline V CDR1 and CDR2: SGHTA, FQGNSA. The CDR3 runs 17 residues. V lost 0 bases and J lost 0, with 12 bases in between. CDR3 in amino acids: CASSLARQTNSGNTIYF. CDR3 DNA: TGTGCCAGCAGCTTAGCGCGACAGACAAACTCTGGAAACACCATATATTTT.

V gene TRBV7-9 combines with J gene TRBJ1-1; D ambiguous. Germline CDR1 reads SEHNR; CDR2 reads FQNEAQ (reference sequence). This CDR3 has 15 amino acids. V was trimmed by 1 base and J by 4 bases, leaving 13 bases between them. In nucleotides, the CDR3 is TGTGCCAGCAGCTTAGTAGGGAAGGAAGGCACTGAAGCTTTCTTT. Translated: CASSLVGKEGTEAFF.

This clone was observed a handful of times. V usage is TRBV27 and J usage is TRBJ2-3; 7 nucleotides align to TRBD1. The germline gives CDR1 MNHEY, CDR2 SMNVEV (reference sequence). The length of the CDR3 is 14 residues. Losses at the gene ends were 6 bases for V and 5 bases for J; bases not matched to a gene: 8. Here the CDR3 reads CASRLTRQGDTQYF. Written as DNA, the CDR3 is TGTGCCAGCAGATTAACACGACAGGGAGATACGCAGTATTTT.

This clone was recorded once. The CDR3 coding sequence is TGTGCCAGCAGCTCAGGGGTCAATCAGCCCCAGCATTTT. Translated: CASSSGVNQPQHF. The J gene is TRBJ1-5, the V gene TRBV7-2; maybe TRBD1 (6 bases). The CDR3 has 13 amino acids. Germline assignment: CDR1 SGHTA and CDR2 FQGNSA. Trimming left V 4 bases short and J 3 bases short, with 7 bases between. The full variable domain, with the rest looked up from reference TRBV7-2 and TRBJ1-5, is GAGVSQSPSNKVTEKGKDVELRCDPISGHTALYWYRQSLGQGLEFLIYFQGNSAPDKSGLPSDRFSAERTGGSVSTLTIQRTQQEDSAVYLCASSSGVNQPQHFGDGTRLSIL.

The V call is TRBV2, the J call TRBJ2-3, with 9 bases aligning to TRBD1. This CDR3 is built from 13 residues. The ends lost 6 bases at V and 11 bases at J; junction bases unmatched: 9. The germline V gene encodes CDR1 SNHLY and CDR2 FYNNEI. CDR3 in amino acids: CASRDRGEAMQYF. The CDR3 DNA reads as TGTGCCAGCAGGGACAGGGGTGAGGCCATGCAGTATTTT.

This clone was observed a few times. The CDR3, as DNA: TGTGCCAGCAGCCAAGTAATAGGGGGGACAGGGAACACCGGGGAGCTGTTTTTT. It specifies CASSQVIGGTGNTGELFF. This rearrangement joins TRBV4-2 to TRBJ2-2; 8 nucleotides match TRBD1. Germline values: CDR1 LGHNA, CDR2 YNFKEQ. With V trimmed by 1 base and J by 1 base, 8 bases remained unmatched. This CDR3 has 18 residues.

This chain uses TRBV9 with TRBJ2-2, with no clear D. The CDR3 consists of 16 residues. Germline assignment: CDR1 SGDLS and CDR2 YYNGEE. V dropped 0 bases and J dropped 0 bases, with 9 bases sitting between them. CDR3 amino acids: CASSVDPFSNTGELFF. The CDR3 DNA reads TGTGCCAGCAGCGTAGACCCGTTCTCGAACACCGGGGAGCTGTTTTTT.

The chain combines TRBV19 with TRBJ2-5; TRBD1 aligns across 10 bases. The trim removed 6 bases at V and 5 bases at J, leaving 12 bases unmatched. The germline V gene encodes CDR1 LNHDA and CDR2 SQIVND (reference sequence). The CDR3 is 16 residues long. The CDR3 nucleotides read TGTGCCAGTAGACGGGCGATAGGGACAGGGGAGGAGACCCAGTACTTC. Amino acid sequence: CASRRAIGTGEETQYF.

This chain links TRBV28 with TRBJ2-1, with 9 nucleotides matching TRBD2. The V segment lost 2 bases and the J segment 7 bases; nucleotides outside the gene matches: 21. Looked up from germline, CDR1 is MDHEN and CDR2 is SYDVKM. The CDR3 is made up of 20 amino acids. The DNA for the CDR3 is TGTGCCAGCAGTTTAGAAGAGGCCCCCGGAGGGCGGGAGGGCCGGAATGAGCAGTTCTTC. This translates into CASSLEEAPGGREGRNEQFF.

The chain joins TRBV15 to TRBJ2-1, with D maybe TRBD2 (5 bases). The CDR3 sequence is 17 residues long. The germline gives CDR1 LNHNV, CDR2 YYDKDF (reference sequence). Trimming stripped 1 base from V and 7 bases from J, with 20 bases between. CDR3 in amino acids: CATSRVRGRGTGNEQFF. DNA of the CDR3: TGTGCCACCAGCAGAGTTCGAGGACGCGGCACGGGGAATGAGCAGTTCTTC.

The chain uses TRBV7-9 and TRBJ2-7, with 11 bases identical to TRBD1. Germline loops: CDR1 SEHNR, CDR2 FQNEAQ (reference sequence). Trimming took 5 bases from V and 9 from J; bases not matched to a gene: 9. This CDR3 has 14 amino acids. The CDR3 sequence is CASSRGDRGSSQYF. The CDR3 DNA sequence: TGTGCCAGCAGCCGCGGGGACAGGGGGTCTTCGCAGTACTTC.

This chain joins TRBV9 and TRBJ2-5, with 8 nucleotides matching TRBD2. CDR3 length: 16 amino acids. Germline CDR1 and CDR2: SGDLS and YYNGEE. J was trimmed by 5 bases and V by 0 bases; bases with no gene match: 9. The CDR3 sequence: CASSVASLAGSETQYF. The CDR3 DNA sequence: TGTGCCAGCAGCGTAGCTTCGCTAGCGGGTAGTGAGACCCAGTACTTC.

The chain recombines TRBV5-1 with TRBJ2-2, with a possible D match to TRBD1 (5 bases). CDR1 is SGHRS, CDR2 YFSETQ, per germline. CDR3 length equals 16 residues. V was clipped by 0 bases and J by 2 bases, with 11 bases between them. The DNA of the CDR3 is TGCGCCAGCAGCTTGGTGACAGCCCGTAACACCGGGGAGCTGTTTTTT. Residues: CASSLVTARNTGELFF.

The chain links TRBV7-2 to TRBJ1-1, with D uncertain. Trimming left V 3 bases short and J 0 bases short, with 5 bases between. The CDR3 length is 13 residues. Germline V gives CDR1 SGHTA, CDR2 FQGNSA. CDR3 residues: CASSFGMNTEAFF. Written as DNA, the CDR3 is TGTGCCAGCAGCTTCGGGATGAACACTGAAGCTTTCTTT.

The rearrangement uses TRBV6-1 and TRBJ1-4; D uncertain. Trimming took 1 base from V and 8 from J, leaving 14 bases between them. Germline CDR1 is MNHNS and CDR2 is SASEGT. There are 15 residues in the CDR3. The CDR3 nucleotides are TGTGCCAGCAGTGAAGTAGAAGTTATGAAGGAAAAACTGTTTTTT. Amino acid sequence: CASSEVEVMKEKLFF.

The chain couples TRBV29-1 to TRBJ2-1; D may correspond to TRBD1 or TRBD2 (5 bases each). Trimming took off 7 bases at V and 7 bases at J, with 11 bases between the two ends. This CDR3 contains 11 residues. Germline CDR1 and CDR2: SQVTM and ANQGSEA. CDR3 nucleotides: TGCAGCGCCGACAGACTAAATGAGCAGTTCTTC. Protein sequence: CSADRLNEQFF.

This sequence joins TRBV28 and TRBJ2-1, with a tentative D call TRBD2 (6 bases). The length of the CDR3 is 14 residues. Germline V lookup: CDR1 MDHEN, CDR2 SYDVKM. V was pared by 2 bases and J by 8 bases, with 13 bases between. CDR3 nucleotides: TGTGCCAGCAGTTTAACTTCCGGGAGCGATGAGCAGTTCTTC. It specifies CASSLTSGSDEQFF.